The present entry profiles one TCR beta chain with its context. Antigen specificity is unknown. This sample was taken from a study of graft-versus-host responses after intestinal transplantation. Study-wide results and caveats: GvH clones surfaced in recipient marrow, some emerging earlier in ileum or blood.

Clones were sequenced by immunoSEQ multiplex PCR, and TCRdb holds only the in-frame ones, with some missing. The table includes some 110,000 clones, approximately 94% detected once. V was clipped by 1 base and J by 2 bases, with 15 bases between them. This CDR3 is 18 amino acids long. Germline loops: CDR1 SGHAT, CDR2 FQNNGV. This sequence joins TRBV11-2 and TRBJ2-6; D is ambiguous. This specimen consisted of unstimulated CD4+ T cells sorted from spleen or lymph node cells, obtained before transplant. This TCR was sampled from a human donor who was the organ donor for an intestinal transplant. The DNA for the CDR3 is TGTGCCAGCAGCTTAGGGGGTTTAGGTGGGACTGGGGCCAACGTCCTGACTTTC. Amino acids: CASSLGGLGGTGANVLTF. Full variable domain (outside the CDR3, taken from reference TRBV11-2 and TRBJ2-6): EAGVAQSPRYKIIEKRQSVAFWCNPISGHATLYWYQQILGQGPKLLIQFQNNGVVDDSQLPKDRFSAERLKGVDSTLKIQPAKLEDSAVYLCASSLGGLGGTGANVLTFGAGSRLTVL.